The entry below gives a single TCR beta chain sequence along with its context. This sample was taken from a study of T cell responses to AZD1222 COVID-19 vaccine. CDR3 length: 17 residues. Germline V gene lookup returns CDR1 SGHDN and CDR2 FVKESK. Trimming took 2 bases from V and 1 from J, leaving 16 bases between them. The protocol was immunoSEQ multiplex PCR, while the TCRdb copy is restricted to in-frame clones and leaves out a portion. The repertoire holds about 150,000 clones, with roughly 90% as singletons. The material sequenced was peripheral blood, taken on day 0 of AZD1222 vaccination. The sequence came from an adult in good health. The chain combines TRBV14 with TRBJ2-3, with D tentatively TRBD2 (6 bases). The CDR3 DNA is TGTGCCAGCAGCCAACTCCTCCCGGGAGAGGGCACAGATACGCAGTATTTT. Translation: CASSQLLPGEGTDTQYF.